This T cell receptor beta chain derives from a study of vaccination effects on CD4 cells after COVID-19. To note about this clone: Its target is unknown.

Clones were sequenced by immunoSEQ multiplex PCR, and TCRdb holds only the in-frame ones, with some missing. In the table there are 25,000 to 30,000 clones, 55% to 85% of which are singletons. The CDR3 runs to 13 residues. Trimming took 4 bases from V and 2 from J, leaving 8 bases between them. Viral peptide pool expansion of antigen-specific CD4+ T cells preceded sequencing in the ViraFEST assay. Having been cultured for roughly 10 days, the cells underwent CD4+ T cell isolation. The vaccine given was either BNT162b2 or mRNA-1273, in two doses. Study-wide findings and caveats: Vaccine- and infection-induced clones showed marked clonal contraction late following vaccination.

The chain links TRBV12-3 or TRBV12-4 to TRBJ1-1; D gene unclear. The sequence derives from a human donor who received a COVID-19 vaccine. Sequenced here: CD4+ T cells from PBMCs cultured with HCoV-NL63 spike peptides, sampled after COVID-19 vaccination. This chain's CDR3 is CASSSGFNTEAFF. Written as DNA, the CDR3 is TGTGCCAGCAGTTCAGGCTTTAACACTGAAGCTTTCTTT.